The 4 T cell receptor beta chains listed next were all sequenced from one sample in a study of memory CD4+ T cells and cytomegalovirus serostatus. Assay: immunoSEQ multiplex PCR; the TCRdb copy retains only in-frame clones and omits some. The top ten clones hold roughly 0.48% of a sample with about 61,000 clones, about three quarters of them seen once. The sort gate was single viable CD3+CD4+CD8-CD45RO+ cells for memory CD4+ T cells. The sample consisted of memory CD4+ T cells from blood. These receptors all stem from an adult in good health and CMV-seronegative. Some clones in this sample may be carry-over from other donors' samples.

This clone was observed once. The rearrangement links TRBV27 to TRBJ2-7, with TRBD1 identical over 9 bases. The germline CDR1 and CDR2 sequences are MNHEY and SMNVEV (reference sequence). The CDR3 has 16 residues. With V trimmed by 4 bases and J by 2 bases, 9 bases remained unmatched. CDR3: CASSYRGHIPTYEQYF. CDR3 nucleotides: TGTGCCAGCAGTTACAGGGGGCATATCCCAACCTACGAGCAGTACTTC.

The chain combines TRBV19 with TRBJ2-7; TRBD1 agrees at 7 bases. V shed 5 bases, J shed 4 bases, and the junction held 8 bases outside the gene matches. CDR1 and CDR2 (germline): LNHDA, SQIVND (reference sequence). The CDR3 is 14 residues long. For the CDR3, the DNA is TGTGCCAGTAGTGACCGGGACAGCATATACGAGCAGTACTTC. It yields the protein CASSDRDSIYEQYF.

The chain links TRBV28 to TRBJ2-6; 9 bases are shared with TRBD1. V shed 5 bases, J shed 0 bases, and the junction held 5 bases outside the gene matches. The CDR3 is made up of 17 amino acids. CDR1 and CDR2 (germline): MDHEN, SYDVKM. The CDR3 region has the DNA TGTGCCAGCAGTGGGGGACAGGGCTACTCTGGGGCCAACGTCCTGACTTTC. It codes for CASSGGQGYSGANVLTF.

The chain uses TRBV2 and TRBJ2-7, with TRBD2 as a possible D gene (5 bases). CDR3 length: 15 residues. V lost 1 base to trimming and J lost 4 bases, with 14 bases between them. Germline lookup yields CDR1 SNHLY and CDR2 FYNNEI. CDR3 region: CASSEGPRRGYEQYF. The CDR3 DNA is TGTGCCAGCAGTGAAGGCCCGCGGAGAGGGTACGAGCAGTACTTC.